This T cell receptor beta chain derives from a study of blood T cell repertoires in COVID-19. Whole-study context: From T cells, B-cell-depleted T cells, or PBMCs came the material, which was cDNA or gDNA.

The authors' processing: The assay estimated nucleated cells by amplifying reference gene primers. Only in-frame clones appear in the TCRdb table, and some are missing; sequencing was by immunoSEQ multiplex PCR. That table is the source of V, J and clone size, and D and trimming were worked out from the DNA. The data contain around 220,000 clones, around 82% of them seen just once; the ten biggest clones take up 6.5% to 8.5%. The age range of participants was about 18 to 100 years, with residence in fewer than 25 US areas. Participants' own reports of clinical history determined their cohort assignment. Germline loops: CDR1 SGHTA, CDR2 FQGNSA. Losses at the gene ends were 2 bases for V and 6 bases for J; bases not matched to a gene: 4. CDR3 length equals 15 residues. This clone has more than one count but fewer than ten.

The source is a woman between 40 and 50 years old with acute COVID-19. This chain links TRBV7-2 with TRBJ2-2; 9 bases line up with TRBD1. The source material was PBMCs or T cells enriched from blood (not recorded which). CDR3 protein: CASSLKGQGSGELFF. The CDR3 DNA reads as TGTGCCAGCAGCTTAAAAGGACAGGGGTCCGGGGAGCTGTTTTTT.